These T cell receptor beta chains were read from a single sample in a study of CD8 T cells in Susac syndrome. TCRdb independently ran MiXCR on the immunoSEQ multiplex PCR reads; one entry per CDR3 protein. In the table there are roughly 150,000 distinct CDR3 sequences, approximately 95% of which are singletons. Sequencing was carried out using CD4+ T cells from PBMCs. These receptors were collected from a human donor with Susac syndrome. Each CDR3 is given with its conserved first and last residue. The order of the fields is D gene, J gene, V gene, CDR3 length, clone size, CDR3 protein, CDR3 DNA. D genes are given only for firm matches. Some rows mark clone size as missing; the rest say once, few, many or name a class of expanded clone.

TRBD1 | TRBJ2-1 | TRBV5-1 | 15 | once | CASSFDRGGKDEQFF | TGCGCCAGCAGCTTCGACAGGGGAGGTAAGGATGAGCAGTTCTTC
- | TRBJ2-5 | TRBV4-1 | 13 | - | CASSQHREETQYF | TGCGCCAGCAGCCAACACAGAGAAGAGACCCAGTACTTC
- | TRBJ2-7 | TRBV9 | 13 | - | CASSVAQGYEQYF | TGTGCCAGCAGCGTAGCACAGGGCTACGAGCAGTACTTC
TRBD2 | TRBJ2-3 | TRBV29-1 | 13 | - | CSVRHGGADTQYF | TGCAGCGTGAGGCACGGGGGGGCAGATACGCAGTATTTT
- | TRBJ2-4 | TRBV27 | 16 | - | CASRLLSGGARNIQYF | TGTGCCAGCCGCCTGCTTAGCGGCGGGGCCAGGAACATTCAGTACTTC
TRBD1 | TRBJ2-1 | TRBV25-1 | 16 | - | CASSENGDRGVGEQFF | TGTGCCAGCAGTGAGAATGGTGACAGGGGAGTCGGCGAGCAGTTCTTC
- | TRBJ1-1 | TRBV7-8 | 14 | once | CASSLGWMNTEAFF | TGTGCCAGCAGCCTAGGATGGATGAACACTGAAGCTTTCTTT
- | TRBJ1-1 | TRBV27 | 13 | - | CASTPALNTEAFF | TGTGCCAGCACCCCTGCACTGAACACTGAAGCTTTCTTT
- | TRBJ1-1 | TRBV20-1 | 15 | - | CSARDPRGRRTEAFF | TGCAGTGCTAGAGATCCAAGGGGCCGTCGCACTGAAGCTTTCTTT
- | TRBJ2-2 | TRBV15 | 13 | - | CATSQGITGELFF | TGTGCCACCAGCCAAGGGATCACGGGGGAGCTGTTTTTT
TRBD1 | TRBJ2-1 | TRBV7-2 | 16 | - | CASSLRWGQGGNEQFF | TGTGCCAGCAGCTTAAGGTGGGGACAGGGTGGCAATGAGCAGTTCTTC
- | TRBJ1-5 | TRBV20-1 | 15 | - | CSAENPGGINQPQHF | TGCAGTGCCGAAAACCCGGGGGGCATCAATCAGCCCCAGCATTTT
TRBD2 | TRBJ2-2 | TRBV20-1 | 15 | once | CSARKAGGNTGELFF | TGCAGTGCTAGAAAAGCGGGGGGAAACACCGGGGAGCTGTTTTTT
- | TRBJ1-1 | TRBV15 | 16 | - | CATSRDPGRMNTEAFF | TGTGCCACCAGCAGAGATCCCGGGCGGATGAACACTGAAGCTTTCTTT
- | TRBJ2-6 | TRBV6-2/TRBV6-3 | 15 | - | CASSYGGSGANVLTF | TGTGCCAGCAGTTATGGGGGCTCTGGGGCCAACGTCCTGACTTTC
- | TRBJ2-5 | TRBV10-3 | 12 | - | CAISQDQETQYF | TGTGCCATCAGCCAGGACCAAGAGACCCAGTACTTC
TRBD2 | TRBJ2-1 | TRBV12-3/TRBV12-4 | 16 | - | CASRVGLAGGPYEQFF | TGTGCCAGCAGAGTGGGACTAGCGGGGGGGCCGTATGAGCAGTTCTTC
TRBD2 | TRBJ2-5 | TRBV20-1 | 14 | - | CSPPTGLAGGRQYF | TGCAGCCCCCCGACGGGACTAGCGGGGGGCCGTCAGTACTTC
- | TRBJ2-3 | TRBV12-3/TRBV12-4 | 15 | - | CASSFGGGNPDTQYF | TGTGCCAGCAGTTTTGGGGGGGGCAACCCAGATACGCAGTATTTT
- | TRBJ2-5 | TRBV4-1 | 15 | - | CASSQDPLAGETQYF | TGCGCCAGCAGCCAAGATCCGCTAGCAGGCGAGACCCAGTACTTC
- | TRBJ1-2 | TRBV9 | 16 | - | CASSVDYLAERNGYTF | TGTGCCAGCAGCGTAGATTACCTGGCTGAGAGGAATGGCTACACCTTC
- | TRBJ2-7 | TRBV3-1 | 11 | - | CASSQEYEQYF | TGTGCCAGCAGCCAAGAGTACGAGCAGTACTTC
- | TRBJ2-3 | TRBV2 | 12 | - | CASSVFTDTQYF | TGTGCCAGCAGTGTGTTTACAGATACGCAGTATTTT
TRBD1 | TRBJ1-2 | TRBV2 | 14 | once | CASSESQGVGGYTF | TGTGCCAGCAGTGAATCGCAGGGGGTGGGTGGCTACACCTTC
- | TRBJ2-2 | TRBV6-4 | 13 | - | CASSRVFTGELFF | TGTGCCAGCAGTCGGGTTTTCACCGGGGAGCTGTTTTTT
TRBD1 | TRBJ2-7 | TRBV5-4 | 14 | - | CASSYIRGPGEQYF | TGTGCCAGCAGCTACATCAGGGGGCCTGGAGAGCAGTACTTC
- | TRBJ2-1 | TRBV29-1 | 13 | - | CSVESGSRTGQFF | TGCAGCGTTGAATCAGGGAGCCGAACGGGGCAGTTCTTC
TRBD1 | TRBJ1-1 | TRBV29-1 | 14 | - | CSVRTGAMVTEAFF | TGCAGCGTCCGGACAGGGGCGATGGTCACTGAAGCTTTCTTT
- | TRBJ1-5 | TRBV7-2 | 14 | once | CASSLAGSNQPQHF | TGTGCCAGCAGCTTAGCCGGGAGCAATCAGCCCCAGCATTTT
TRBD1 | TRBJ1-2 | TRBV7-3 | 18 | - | CASSTLRDRDEGNYGYTF | TGTGCCAGCAGCACCCTCCGGGACAGGGATGAGGGAAACTATGGCTACACCTTC
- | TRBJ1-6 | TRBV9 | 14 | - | CASSVGGRNSPLHF | TGTGCCAGCAGCGTAGGGGGCCGGAATTCACCCCTCCACTTT
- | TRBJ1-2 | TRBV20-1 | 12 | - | CSAPRGNYGYTF | TGCAGTGCTCCGAGGGGTAACTATGGCTACACCTTC
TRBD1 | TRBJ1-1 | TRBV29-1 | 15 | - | CSARLTGTGDPEAFF | TGCAGCGCACGACTCACCGGGACAGGGGACCCTGAAGCTTTCTTT
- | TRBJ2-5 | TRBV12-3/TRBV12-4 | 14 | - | CASSPPGRGETQYF | TGTGCCAGCAGTCCCCCGGGGCGGGGTGAGACCCAGTACTTC
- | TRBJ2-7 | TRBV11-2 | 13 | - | CASSPTGYERQYF | TGTGCCAGCAGCCCGACAGGTTACGAGCGGCAGTACTTC
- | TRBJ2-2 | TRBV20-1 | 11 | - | CSASRGGELFF | TGCAGTGCTAGTCGGGGCGGGGAGCTGTTTTTT
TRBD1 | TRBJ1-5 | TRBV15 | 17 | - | CATSRTGRTVSNQPQHF | TGTGCCACCAGCCGGACAGGGAGAACGGTTAGCAATCAGCCCCAGCATTTT
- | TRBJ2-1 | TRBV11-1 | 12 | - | CASSPDYNEQFF | TGTGCCAGCAGCCCAGACTACAATGAGCAGTTCTTC
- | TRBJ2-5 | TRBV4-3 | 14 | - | CASSYGTPQETQYF | TGCGCCAGCAGCTACGGGACTCCACAAGAGACCCAGTACTTC
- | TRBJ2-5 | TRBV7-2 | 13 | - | CASSLWGVGTQYF | TGTGCCAGCAGCCTGTGGGGGGTAGGGACCCAGTACTTC
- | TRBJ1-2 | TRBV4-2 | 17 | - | CASSQDGGWEPNYGYTF | TGTGCCAGCAGCCAAGATGGGGGGTGGGAGCCTAACTATGGCTACACCTTC
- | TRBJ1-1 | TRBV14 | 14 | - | CASSQVFTYSEAFF | TGTGCCAGCAGCCAAGTTTTCACATACTCTGAAGCTTTCTTT
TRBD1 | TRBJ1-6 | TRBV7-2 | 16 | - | CASSLGSARQGSPLHF | TGTGCCAGCAGCTTAGGGTCGGCGCGACAGGGGTCACCCCTCCACTTT
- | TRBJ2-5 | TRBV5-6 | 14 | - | CASSSGAAQETQYF | TGTGCCAGCAGCTCTGGTGCTGCCCAGGAGACCCAGTACTTC
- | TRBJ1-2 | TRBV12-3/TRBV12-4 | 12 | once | CASQSSPGFCTF | TGTGCCAGCCAGTCTAGCCCAGGCTTCTGCACCTTC
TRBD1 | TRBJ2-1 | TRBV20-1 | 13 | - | CSARRTGENEQFF | TGCAGTGCTAGAAGGACAGGGGAAAATGAGCAGTTCTTC
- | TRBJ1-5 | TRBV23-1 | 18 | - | CASSLRLTTGCFNQPQHF | TGCGCCAGCAGTCTACGCTTGACGACAGGTTGCTTTAATCAGCCCCAGCATTTT
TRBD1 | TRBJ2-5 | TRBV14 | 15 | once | CASSQDLGQGETQYF | TGTGCCAGCAGCCAAGATCTCGGACAGGGGGAGACCCAGTACTTC
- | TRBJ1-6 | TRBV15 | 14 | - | CATSTIVQNSPLHF | TGTGCCACCAGCACCATAGTCCAGAATTCACCCCTCCACTTT
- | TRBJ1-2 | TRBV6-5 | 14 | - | CASSPTLGPGGYTF | TGTGCCAGCAGTCCTACACTAGGACCGGGGGGCTACACCTTC
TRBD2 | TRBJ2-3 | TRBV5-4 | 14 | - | CASASGGGSDTQYF | TGTGCCAGCGCTAGTGGGGGGGGGTCAGATACGCAGTATTTT
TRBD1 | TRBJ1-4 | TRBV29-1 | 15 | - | CSVTGQGATNEKLFF | TGCAGCGTTACGGGACAGGGGGCAACTAATGAAAAACTGTTTTTT
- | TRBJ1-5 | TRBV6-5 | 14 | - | CASSSVGSNQPQHF | TGTGCCAGCAGTTCGGTAGGGAGCAATCAGCCCCAGCATTTT
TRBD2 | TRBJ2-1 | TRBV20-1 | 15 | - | CSARGGLGDYNEQFF | TGCAGTGCTAGAGGGGGACTAGGGGACTACAATGAGCAGTTCTTC
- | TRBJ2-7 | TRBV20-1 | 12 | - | CSARSGLSEQYF | TGCAGTGCTAGGAGTGGATTATCCGAGCAGTACTTC
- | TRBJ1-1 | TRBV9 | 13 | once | CASSVARTSEAFF | TGTGCCAGCAGCGTAGCACGGACCTCCGAAGCTTTCTTT
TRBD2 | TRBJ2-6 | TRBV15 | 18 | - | CATSRDTGGVSGANVLTF | TGTGCCACCAGCAGAGATACGGGAGGGGTCTCTGGGGCCAACGTCCTGACTTTC
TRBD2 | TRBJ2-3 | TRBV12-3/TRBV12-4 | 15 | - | CASTLAGANTDTQYF | TGTGCCAGCACATTAGCGGGGGCCAACACAGATACGCAGTATTTT
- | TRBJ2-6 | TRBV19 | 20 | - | CASSIPPWGSVSSGANVLTF | TGTGCCAGTAGTATTCCCCCTTGGGGCAGCGTGAGCTCTGGGGCCAACGTCCTGACTTTC